In this sample, the clone carrying this T cell receptor beta chain turned up once. From germline, CDR1 is GTSNPN and CDR2 SVGIG (reference sequence). The CDR3 covers 13 residues. V lost 4 bases, J lost 4 bases, and 8 bases lay in between. TCRdb keeps only in-frame clones here, not all; method: immunoSEQ multiplex PCR. The sample yields just under 100,000 clones, 75% to 95% seen once. The data derive from a study of graft-versus-host responses after intestinal transplantation. Study in general: Induction with anti-thymocyte globulin, then tacrolimus and steroids for three to four years, was given to all recipients.

The rearrangement uses TRBV30 and TRBJ1-6; D unclear. The source of this sequence is a human patient who received an intestinal transplant, so some T cells may come from the graft donor. This specimen was PBMCs, taken just under 460 days after intestinal transplant. CDR3 protein: CAWKGHYNSPLHF. The CDR3 region has the DNA TGTGCCTGGAAGGGTCATTATAATTCACCCCTCCACTTT.